This T cell receptor (beta chain) was profiled in a study of identifying expanded T cells in peripheral blood (dated by TCRdb to the late 2010s). Study-level background: Four technical replicates, made by sequencing separate aliquots from the same pool of genomic DNA, were compared pairwise.

During the collection period, no infections or other immune events were recorded for the healthy donors. Healthy-donor blood repertoires served as a training cohort to calibrate time-dependent variance in a beta-binomial model of T-cell clone differential abundance. There were 10 healthy donors in the training cohort, of whom 3 were female and 7 were male. An age range of roughly 29 to 64 years, with an average of approximately 43 years, was recorded for the donors. Whole blood from each healthy donor was obtained from a commercial supplier and was collected at three time points around 2 weeks apart. For immunosequencing, genomic DNA was extracted from whole blood that had not been sorted. Measured from the cysteine to the phenylalanine, the CDR3 is 15 residues long. The only DNA kept is the CDR3, 45 bases in frame from the first base. At the junction V is shortened by 6 bases and J by 3 bases; bases outside the gene matches: 3. Sequences MNHEY (CDR1) and SVGAGI (CDR2) are obtained from the germline V gene.

TCRbeta CDR3 regions were profiled with the immunoSEQ Assay using bias-controlled multiplex PCR amplification of genomic DNA. The authors' analysis ran thus. The absolute abundance of each unique TCRbeta CDR3 region was quantified after sequences were collapsed and filtered. Differential abundance was tested with two models: a binomial (Fisher-equivalent) model and a beta-binomial model that adds time-dependent variance fitted from healthy donors. Clones with fewer than 5 combined templates were removed, and differential abundance was called for clones with a Benjamini-Hochberg FDR below 0.01. Using the form v = (b*log(k)+a)^2, the beta-binomial variance was modeled as a function of the total template count across the two samples. TCRdb re-hosts the immuneACCESS table, in-frame sequences only. Its copies lack some clones; in the studies checked, an unresolved V gene accounts for under half of them, and the cause for the rest is not known. V and J calls and clone size are those listed in that table; D and trimming were worked out from the DNA. Counted in this sample were some 130,000 clones; 86% of them appeared once. The ten largest clones take up 7% to 10% of the sample.

Beyond this particular receptor, the publication reports: The authors expected that over much longer intervals, such as months to years, biological variance in healthy repertoires might increase even further. In all healthy donors, the variance in clone template counts between samples taken two weeks apart rose significantly as total template count increased. Between technical replicates the binomial model flagged approximately 1.2 differentially abundant clones, whereas over around 2 weeks the binomial model flagged about 16.4 and over approximately 4 weeks about 19. Across all healthy-donor time intervals, the beta-binomial model significantly cut both the number of clones called differentially abundant and the false-positive rate.

Concerning this clone itself: No cognate antigen has been identified for it. Base qualities are not recorded, but no much larger clone differs from it by a single base.

The sequence was obtained from a person aged 18 to 70 in good health. The chain is encoded by TRBV6-5 joined to TRBJ2-2; the junction holds 11 bases that match TRBD2. The source material was blood. Here is the DNA: TGTGCCAGCAGCCTGGGACTAGCGGACACCGGGGAGCTGTTTTTT. It codes for CASSLGLADTGELFF.